This entry lists 24 T cell receptor beta chains sequenced from one sample in a study of memory CD4+ T cells and cytomegalovirus serostatus. Here immunoSEQ multiplex PCR was the method, and the copy in TCRdb shows in-frame clones only, minus some. Here the sample spans under 55,000 clones, roughly 78% being singletons. Single viable CD3+CD4+CD8-CD45RO+ cells were sorted as the memory CD4+ T cells. The material sequenced was memory CD4+ T cells from blood. These receptor sequences come from an adult in good health and CMV-seronegative.

The rearrangement links TRBV6-1 to TRBJ1-5; D uncertain. This CDR3 contains 14 residues. Between the trimmed V and J ends, which lost 8 bases and 2 bases, there was a span of 13 bases. The germline CDR1 and CDR2 sequences are MNHNS and SASEGT. In DNA form, the CDR3 reads TGTGCCAGCTGGCGGGTTGGAGGCAATCAGCCCCAGCATTTT. It codes for CASWRVGGNQPQHF.

The rearrangement links TRBV19 to TRBJ1-5, with a weak D call TRBD1 (5 bases). This CDR3 comprises 12 residues. The V gene lost 7 bases and the J gene lost 5 bases, with 9 bases spanning the gap. Germline V gene lookup returns CDR1 LNHDA and CDR2 SQIVND (reference sequence). DNA for the CDR3: TGTGCCAGTACGAAACAGGATCAGCCCCAGCATTTT. This encodes CASTKQDQPQHF.

A word on this clone: This same CDR3 is encoded by further DNA sequences in the sample. J is TRBJ1-3 and V is TRBV11-2, with D hard to call. Per the germline V gene, CDR1 is SGHAT and CDR2 is FQNNGV. The CDR3 has 15 residues. With 3 bases removed from V and 2 bases from J, the gap between germline ends came to 11 bases. CDR3 sequence reads: CASSLGGSPGNTIYF. The CDR3 coding sequence is TGTGCCAGCAGCTTGGGAGGTAGCCCTGGAAACACCATATATTTT. Variable domain in full (rest from reference TRBV11-2 and TRBJ1-3): EAGVAQSPRYKIIEKRQSVAFWCNPISGHATLYWYQQILGQGPKLLIQFQNNGVVDDSQLPKDRFSAERLKGVDSTLKIQPAKLEDSAVYLCASSLGGSPGNTIYFGEGSWLTVV.

The chain carries TRBV29-1 and TRBJ1-1; TRBD1 is a possible D gene (5 bases). The CDR3 spans 12 residues. V dropped 6 bases and J dropped 4 bases, with 12 bases sitting between them. Germline V gene lookup returns CDR1 SQVTM and CDR2 ANQGSEA. The CDR3 loop reads CSVYSGITEAFF. The CDR3 nucleotides read TGCAGCGTGTATTCAGGGATCACTGAAGCTTTCTTT.

In nucleotides, the CDR3 is TGTGCCAGGGGACAGGGGGCCACTACAACGGCAGATACGCAGTATTTT. Translating gives CARGQGATTTADTQYF. The V gene is TRBV30, the J gene TRBJ2-3; 12 bases line up with TRBD1. Germline V lookup: CDR1 GTSNPN, CDR2 SVGIG (reference sequence). J was trimmed by 4 bases and V by 8 bases; bases with no gene match: 13. The CDR3 has 16 residues.

This clone is medium-sized (0.01 to 0.1%) by share. This chain links TRBV10-1 with TRBJ2-3; D possibly corresponds to TRBD2 (6 bases). Germline CDR1 WNHNN, CDR2 SYGVQD (reference sequence). V shed 0 bases and J shed 0 bases, with 10 bases lying between them. This CDR3 contains 16 residues. CDR3 sequence (DNA): TGCGCCAGCAGTGAGTCGACTAGGGAGAGCACAGATACGCAGTATTTT. It yields the protein CASSESTRESTDTQYF.

The chain carries TRBV2 and TRBJ1-6, with D perhaps TRBD1 (6 bases). The CDR3 sequence is 14 residues long. Germline CDR1 SNHLY, CDR2 FYNNEI. Deletions cut 8 bases from V and 12 bases from J, with 20 bases between. CDR3 nucleotide sequence: TGTGCCAGCCTGGACCGGACCGGGGGCGGACCCCTCCACTTT. The encoded protein is CASLDRTGGGPLHF.

This chain joins TRBV6-1 and TRBJ1-2; no clear D gene. The CDR3 consists of 16 residues. CDR1 and CDR2 (germline): MNHNS, SASEGT. V lost 1 base and J lost 0, with 12 bases in between. DNA for the CDR3: TGTGCCAGCAGTGAAGTAGTACAGTCAGCTAACTATGGCTACACCTTC. Amino acids: CASSEVVQSANYGYTF.

The CDR3 protein is CASSETGTDNQPQHF. As DNA, the CDR3 is TGTGCCAGCAGCGAGACCGGGACAGACAATCAGCCCCAGCATTTT. The rearrangement joins TRBV11-2 to TRBJ1-5; 7 bases are shared with TRBD1. This CDR3 spans 15 amino acids. Looked up from germline, CDR1 is SGHAT and CDR2 is FQNNGV. Losses at the gene ends were 5 bases for V and 3 bases for J; bases not matched to a gene: 7.

V is TRBV4-1 and J is TRBJ2-6, with no clear D. V was cut by 1 base and J by 0 bases, with 10 bases left in between. CDR1 and CDR2 (germline): MGHRA, YSYEKL. The CDR3 contains 17 residues. This chain's CDR3 is CASSQGTAFSGANVLTF. The DNA of the CDR3 is TGCGCCAGCAGCCAAGGGACGGCCTTCTCTGGGGCCAACGTCCTGACTTTC.

V gene TRBV28 combines with J gene TRBJ1-1; D unclear. This CDR3 spans 12 amino acids. Deletions cut 5 bases from V and 0 bases from J, with 4 bases between. CDR1 and CDR2 from the germline V gene are MDHEN and SYDVKM. The chain's CDR3 is CASSRVNTEAFF. CDR3 DNA: TGTGCCAGCAGTCGAGTGAACACTGAAGCTTTCTTT.

This clone was recorded only once. The chain couples TRBV29-1 to TRBJ1-1; tentative D call: TRBD1 (5 bases). V shed 6 bases and J shed 6 bases, with 20 bases lying between them. Germline V gene sequence: CDR1 SQVTM, CDR2 ANQGSEA. This CDR3 has 14 amino acids. CDR3 DNA sequence: TGCAGCGTCCCCGGGGAGGGGAATGTCCCTGAAGCTTTCTTT. Protein: CSVPGEGNVPEAFF. Based on the CDR3 plus reference TRBV29-1 and TRBJ1-1, the full variable domain is SAVISQKPSRDICQRGTSLTIQCQVDSQVTMMFWYRQQPGQSLTLIATANQGSEATYESGFVIDKFPISRPNLTFSTLTVSNMSPEDSSIYLCSVPGEGNVPEAFFGQGTRLTVV.

The J gene is TRBJ1-2, the V gene TRBV28; D unresolved. The V end lost 4 bases, the J end lost 4 bases, and 10 bases lay between the germline ends. The germline CDR1 and CDR2 sequences are MDHEN and SYDVKM. This CDR3 has 13 residues. DNA for the CDR3: TGTGCCAGCAGTTCCCCCAGGACCTATGGCTACACCTTC. Translated: CASSSPRTYGYTF.

The rearrangement joins TRBV10-3 to TRBJ2-5; 7 bases are a match to TRBD2. CDR1 is ENHRY and CDR2 is SYGVKD in the germline V gene. V dropped 10 bases and J dropped 0; count of bases not matched to a gene: 8. This CDR3 spans 14 amino acids. In DNA form, the CDR3 reads TGTGCCAGCCGACTAGCAGACAACCAAGAGACCCAGTACTTC. Protein sequence: CASRLADNQETQYF.

The V gene is TRBV29-1, the J gene TRBJ2-4, with 7 bases identical to TRBD2. This CDR3 has 14 residues. The junction had 10 bases not matched to a gene; V was cut back by 6 bases and J by 5 bases. CDR1 is SQVTM and CDR2 is ANQGSEA in the germline V gene. CDR3 in DNA: TGCAGCGTCCGGGCGGGACTACGGGAAAACATTCAGTACTTC. It translates to CSVRAGLRENIQYF.

This clone came up a few times. The CDR3 spells CAILGRGPFTEAFF. In DNA, the CDR3 is TGTGCCATTTTAGGCAGGGGGCCGTTCACTGAAGCTTTCTTT. V usage is TRBV6-1 and J usage is TRBJ1-1; 8 nucleotides agree with TRBD1. Germline CDR1 is MNHNS and CDR2 is SASEGT. The CDR3 is 14 residues long. J lost 4 bases, V lost 10 bases, and 11 bases had no gene match.

The rearrangement joins TRBV18 to TRBJ2-3; D ambiguous. Deletions cut 0 bases from V and 5 bases from J, with 12 bases between. The CDR3 is made up of 15 amino acids. Germline loops: CDR1 KGHSH, CDR2 LQKENI. CDR3 region: CASSPPSQKGDTQYF. The CDR3 nucleotides are TGTGCCAGCTCACCACCGTCCCAGAAGGGAGATACGCAGTATTTT.

The gene calls are TRBV6-6 and TRBJ2-6; D may be TRBD1 (6 bases). Germline CDR1 and CDR2: MNHNY and SVGAGI (reference sequence). With 2 bases removed from V and 0 bases from J, the gap between germline ends came to 8 bases. This CDR3 comprises 16 residues. The CDR3 DNA reads as TGTGCCAGCAGTTACGGACAGTCCTCTGGGGCCAACGTCCTGACTTTC. It codes for CASSYGQSSGANVLTF.

The chain is built from TRBV18 and TRBJ2-7; 9 bases match TRBD1. Germline V gene lookup returns CDR1 KGHSH and CDR2 LQKENI. The V gene end was trimmed by 1 base and the J gene end by 1 base; junction bases not matched to a gene: 20. CDR3 length: 21 amino acids. This chain's CDR3 is CASSPRNTRTLPGQGSYEQYF. CDR3 nucleotide sequence: TGTGCCAGCTCACCACGGAACACACGCACACTTCCGGGACAGGGTTCCTACGAGCAGTACTTC.

The rearrangement uses TRBV2 and TRBJ2-7; a weak D match, TRBD2 (5 bases). V lost 1 base to trimming and J lost 5 bases, with 12 bases between them. The CDR3 contains 14 residues. Germline CDR1 SNHLY, CDR2 FYNNEI. In nucleotides, the CDR3 is TGTGCCAGCAGTGAAGGGAGACGGGGAAACGAGCAGTACTTC. It codes for CASSEGRRGNEQYF.

The chain carries TRBV5-1 and TRBJ2-5; D unclear. CDR3 size: 12 residues. V dropped 3 bases and J dropped 0 bases, with 3 bases sitting between them. The germline V gene has CDR1 SGHRS and CDR2 YFSETQ. CDR3 nucleotide sequence: TGCGCCAGCAGCTCGCACCAAGAGACCCAGTACTTC. Translated, it gives CASSSHQETQYF.

V gene TRBV23-1 combines with J gene TRBJ2-5, with D possibly TRBD2 on 6 matching bases. TRBV23-1 is an ORF, with its function uncertain. This CDR3 is 15 amino acids long. Trimming removed 8 bases from V and 7 bases from J, with 23 bases in between. The CDR3 loop reads CASSYSFTSPGTQYF. CDR3 nucleotide sequence: TGCGCCAGCTCCTACTCCTTTACTAGCCCCGGGACCCAGTACTTC.

The CDR3 spells CASSLEASTNYGYTF. CDR3 coding DNA: TGCGCCAGCAGCTTGGAGGCATCAACTAACTATGGCTACACCTTC. The rearrangement uses TRBV5-1 and TRBJ1-2; D is undetermined. The germline V and J ends were trimmed by 0 bases and 0 bases, with 9 bases remaining between them. Germline CDR1 is SGHRS and CDR2 is YFSETQ. The length of the CDR3 is 15 residues.

This clone was seen just once. J is TRBJ2-3 and V is TRBV30, with D unresolved. Trimming stripped 4 bases from V and 4 bases from J, with 9 bases between. CDR3 size: 12 residues. Looked up from germline, CDR1 is GTSNPN and CDR2 is SVGIG (reference sequence). The CDR3 DNA sequence: TGTGCCTGGAAGCGCCGAGCAGATACGCAGTATTTT. Translating it yields CAWKRRADTQYF.